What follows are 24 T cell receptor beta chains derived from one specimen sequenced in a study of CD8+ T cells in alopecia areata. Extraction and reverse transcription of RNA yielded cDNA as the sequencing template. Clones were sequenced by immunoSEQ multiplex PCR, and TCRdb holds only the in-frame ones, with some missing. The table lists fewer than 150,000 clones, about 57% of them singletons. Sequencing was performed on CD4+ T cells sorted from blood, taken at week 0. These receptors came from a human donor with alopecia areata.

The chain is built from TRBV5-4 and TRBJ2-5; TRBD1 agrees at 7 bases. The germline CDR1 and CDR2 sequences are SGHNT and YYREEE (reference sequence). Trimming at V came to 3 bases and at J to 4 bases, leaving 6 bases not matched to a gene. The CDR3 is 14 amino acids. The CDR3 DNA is TGTGCCAGCAGCTCACTACAGGGGTCAGAGACCCAGTACTTC. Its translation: CASSSLQGSETQYF.

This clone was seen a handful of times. DNA of the CDR3: TGTGCCAGCTCCGGGACTAGGAGGGGCGAGCAGTACTTC. The encoded protein is CASSGTRRGEQYF. This chain links TRBV27 with TRBJ2-7, with 8 nucleotides matching TRBD2. The CDR3 contains 13 residues. CDR1 is MNHEY, CDR2 SMNVEV, per germline (reference sequence). Trimming removed 8 bases from V and 6 bases from J; junction bases left unmatched: 9.

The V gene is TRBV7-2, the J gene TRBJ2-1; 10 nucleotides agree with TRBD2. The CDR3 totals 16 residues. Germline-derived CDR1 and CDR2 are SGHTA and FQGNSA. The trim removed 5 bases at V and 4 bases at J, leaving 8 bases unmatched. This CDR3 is CASSITAGGEYNEQFF. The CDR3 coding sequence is TGTGCCAGCAGCATCACAGCGGGAGGGGAATACAATGAGCAGTTCTTC.

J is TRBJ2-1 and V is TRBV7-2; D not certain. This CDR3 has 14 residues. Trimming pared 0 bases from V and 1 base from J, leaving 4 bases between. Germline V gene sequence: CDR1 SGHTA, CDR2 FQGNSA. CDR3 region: CASSLAPSYNEQFF. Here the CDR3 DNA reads TGTGCCAGCAGCTTAGCGCCGTCCTACAATGAGCAGTTCTTC.

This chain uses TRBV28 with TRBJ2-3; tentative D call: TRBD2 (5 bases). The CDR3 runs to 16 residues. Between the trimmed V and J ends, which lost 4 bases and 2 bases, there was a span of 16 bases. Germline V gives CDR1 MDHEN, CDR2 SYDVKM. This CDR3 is CASSSSTTGPTDTQYF. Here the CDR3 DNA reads TGTGCCAGCAGTTCCTCGACTACCGGACCCACAGATACGCAGTATTTT.

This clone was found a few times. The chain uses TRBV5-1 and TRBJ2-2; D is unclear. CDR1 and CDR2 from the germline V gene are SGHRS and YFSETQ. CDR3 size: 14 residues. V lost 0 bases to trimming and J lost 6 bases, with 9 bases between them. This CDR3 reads CASSLALASGELFF. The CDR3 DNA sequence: TGCGCCAGCAGCTTGGCCCTGGCATCCGGGGAGCTGTTTTTT.

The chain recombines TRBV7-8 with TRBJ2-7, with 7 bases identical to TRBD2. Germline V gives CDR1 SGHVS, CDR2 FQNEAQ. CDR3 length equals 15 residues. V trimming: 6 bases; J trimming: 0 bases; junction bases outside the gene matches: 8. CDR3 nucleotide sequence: TGTGCCAGCAGAACGAGGCGCGGGAGCTCCTACGAGCAGTACTTC. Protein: CASRTRRGSSYEQYF.

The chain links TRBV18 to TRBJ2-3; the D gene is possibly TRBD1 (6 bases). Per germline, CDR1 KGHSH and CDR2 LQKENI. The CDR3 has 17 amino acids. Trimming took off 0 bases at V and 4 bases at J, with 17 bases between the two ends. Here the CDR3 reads CASSPPPSAGDPDTQYF. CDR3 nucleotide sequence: TGTGCCAGCTCACCACCGCCGTCGGCAGGGGATCCAGATACGCAGTATTTT.

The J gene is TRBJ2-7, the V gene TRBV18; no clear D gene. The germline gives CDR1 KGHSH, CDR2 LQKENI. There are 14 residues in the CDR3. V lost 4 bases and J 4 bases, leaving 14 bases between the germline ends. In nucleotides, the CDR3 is TGTGCCAGCTCACAAGGTCAGAATCGTTACGAGCAGTACTTC. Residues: CASSQGQNRYEQYF.

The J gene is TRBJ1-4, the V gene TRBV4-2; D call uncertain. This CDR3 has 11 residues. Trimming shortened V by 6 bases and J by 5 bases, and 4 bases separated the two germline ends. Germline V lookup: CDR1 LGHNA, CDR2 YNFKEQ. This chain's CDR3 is CASRGNEKLFF. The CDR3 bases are TGTGCCAGCAGGGGAAATGAAAAACTGTTTTTT.

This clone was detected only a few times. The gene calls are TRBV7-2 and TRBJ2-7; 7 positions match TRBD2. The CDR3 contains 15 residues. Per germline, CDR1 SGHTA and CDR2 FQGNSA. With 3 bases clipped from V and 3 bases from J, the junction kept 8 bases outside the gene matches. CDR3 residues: CASSLLGLADYEQYF. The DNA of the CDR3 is TGTGCCAGCAGCTTGTTAGGGCTAGCGGACTACGAGCAGTACTTC.

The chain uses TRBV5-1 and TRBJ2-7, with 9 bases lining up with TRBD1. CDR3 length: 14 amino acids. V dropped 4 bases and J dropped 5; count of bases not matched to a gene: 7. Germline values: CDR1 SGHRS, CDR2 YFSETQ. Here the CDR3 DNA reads TGCGCCAGCAGCCCTACAGGGGGCGCGGACGAGCAGTACTTC. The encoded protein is CASSPTGGADEQYF. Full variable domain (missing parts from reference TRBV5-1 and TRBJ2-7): KAGVTQTPRYLIKTRGQQVTLSCSPISGHRSVSWYQQTPGQGLQFLFEYFSETQRNKGNFPGRFSGRQFSNSRSEMNVSTLELGDSALYLCASSPTGGADEQYFGPGTRLTVT.

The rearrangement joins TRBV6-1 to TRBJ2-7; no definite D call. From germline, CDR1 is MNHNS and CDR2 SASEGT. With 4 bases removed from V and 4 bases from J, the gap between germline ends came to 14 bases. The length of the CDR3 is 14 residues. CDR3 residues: CASSARAPGYEQYF. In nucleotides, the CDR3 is TGTGCCAGCAGTGCCCGGGCTCCCGGGTACGAGCAGTACTTC.

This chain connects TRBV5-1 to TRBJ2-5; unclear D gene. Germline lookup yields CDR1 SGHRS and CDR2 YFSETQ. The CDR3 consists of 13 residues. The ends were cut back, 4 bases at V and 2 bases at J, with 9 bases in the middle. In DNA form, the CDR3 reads TGCGCCAGCAGCAAGGACCATCAAGAGACCCAGTACTTC. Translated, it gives CASSKDHQETQYF.

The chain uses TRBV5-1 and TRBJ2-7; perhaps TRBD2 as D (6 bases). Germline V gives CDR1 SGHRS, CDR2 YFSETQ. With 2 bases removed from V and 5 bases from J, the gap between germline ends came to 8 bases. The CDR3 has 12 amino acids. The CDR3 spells CASSFPGDEQYF. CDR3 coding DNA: TGCGCCAGCAGCTTTCCGGGGGACGAGCAGTACTTC.

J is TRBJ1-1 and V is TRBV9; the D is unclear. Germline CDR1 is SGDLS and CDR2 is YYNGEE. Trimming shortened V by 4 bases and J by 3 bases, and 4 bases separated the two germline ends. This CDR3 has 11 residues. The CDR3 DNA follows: TGTGCCAGCAGCTCAGACACTGAAGCTTTCTTT. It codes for CASSSDTEAFF.

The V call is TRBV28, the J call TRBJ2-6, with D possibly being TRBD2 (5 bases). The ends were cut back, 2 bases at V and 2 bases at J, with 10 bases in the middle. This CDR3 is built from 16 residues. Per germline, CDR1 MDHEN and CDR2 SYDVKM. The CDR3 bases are TGTGCCAGCAGTTTAGGCTGGGGAGCTGGGGCCAACGTCCTGACTTTC. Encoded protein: CASSLGWGAGANVLTF.

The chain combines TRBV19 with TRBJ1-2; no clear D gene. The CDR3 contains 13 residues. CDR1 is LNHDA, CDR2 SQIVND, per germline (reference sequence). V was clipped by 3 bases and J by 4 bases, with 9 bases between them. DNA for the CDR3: TGTGCCAGTAGTATGCGGGGTATCTATGGCTACACCTTC. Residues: CASSMRGIYGYTF.

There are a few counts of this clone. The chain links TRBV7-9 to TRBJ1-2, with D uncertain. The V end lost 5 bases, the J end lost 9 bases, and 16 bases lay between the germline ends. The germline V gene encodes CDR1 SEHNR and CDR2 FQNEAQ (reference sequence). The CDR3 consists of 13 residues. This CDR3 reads CASSPDAQNRYTF. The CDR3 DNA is TGTGCCAGCAGCCCAGACGCCCAGAACCGCTACACCTTC.

CDR3 in DNA: TGTGCCAGCAGTTTTCGGGGTGGGGAGCTGTTTTTT. It encodes CASSFRGGELFF. The chain carries TRBV6-5 and TRBJ2-2; D might be TRBD2 (5 bases). V lost 4 bases to trimming and J lost 8 bases, with 8 bases between them. Germline values: CDR1 MNHEY, CDR2 SVGAGI. There are 12 residues in the CDR3.

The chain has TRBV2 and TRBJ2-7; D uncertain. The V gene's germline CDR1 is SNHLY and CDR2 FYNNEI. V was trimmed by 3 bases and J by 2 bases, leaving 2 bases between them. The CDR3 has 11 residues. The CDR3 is CASSETYEQYF. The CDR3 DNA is TGTGCCAGCAGTGAGACCTACGAGCAGTACTTC.

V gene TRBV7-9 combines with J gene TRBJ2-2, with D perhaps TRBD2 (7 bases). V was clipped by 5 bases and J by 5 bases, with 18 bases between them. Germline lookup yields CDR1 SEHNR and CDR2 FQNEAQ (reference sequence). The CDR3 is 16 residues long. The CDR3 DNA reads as TGTGCCAGCAGCCCCACGGGGGGCGCAGGGACCGGGGAGCTGTTTTTT. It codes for CASSPTGGAGTGELFF.

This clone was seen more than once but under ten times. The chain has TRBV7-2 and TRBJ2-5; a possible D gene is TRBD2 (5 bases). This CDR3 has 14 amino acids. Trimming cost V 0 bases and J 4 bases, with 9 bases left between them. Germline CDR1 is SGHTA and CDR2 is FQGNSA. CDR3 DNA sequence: TGTGCCAGCAGCTTAGCGGGAGCGGTAGAGACCCAGTACTTC. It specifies CASSLAGAVETQYF.

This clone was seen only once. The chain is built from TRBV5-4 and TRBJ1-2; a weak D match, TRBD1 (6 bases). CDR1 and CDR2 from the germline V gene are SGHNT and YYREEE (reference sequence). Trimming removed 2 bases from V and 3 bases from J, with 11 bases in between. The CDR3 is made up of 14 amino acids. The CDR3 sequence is CASSLGGAYYGYTF. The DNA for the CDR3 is TGTGCCAGCAGCTTAGGGGGGGCGTACTATGGCTACACCTTC.